The rows below give T cell receptor beta chains drawn from one sample of a study of blood T cell repertoires in COVID-19. Sequencing was performed with immunoSEQ multiplex PCR; in TCRdb, only in-frame clones are kept and a portion is missing. The sample contains approximately 35,000 clones, about 90% of which appear only once. The material sequenced was peripheral blood. Receptor source: a human donor in a cohort sampled during active COVID-19. Both conserved end residues are part of each CDR3. Not all rows give a size; the values are once, few, many and, for expanded clones, a class.

V gene: TRBV6-5
clone size: .
J gene: TRBJ1-2
CDR3 length: 15
CDR3 protein: CASSTTGVIRYGYTF

V gene: TRBV6-2/TRBV6-3
clone size: .
J gene: TRBJ2-3
CDR3 length: 15
CDR3 protein: CASSQSGGRTDTQYF

V gene: TRBV7-8
clone size: .
J gene: TRBJ1-5
CDR3 length: 15
CDR3 protein: CASSLLGGPNQPQHF

V gene: TRBV7-9
clone size: .
J gene: TRBJ2-7
CDR3 length: 14
CDR3 protein: CASSLDGLVREQYF

V gene: TRBV5-5
clone size: .
J gene: TRBJ1-4
CDR3 length: 15
CDR3 protein: CASSSVRGTNEKLFF

V gene: TRBV5-6
clone size: .
J gene: TRBJ2-5
CDR3 length: 17
CDR3 protein: CASSLTSGGLFQETQYF

V gene: TRBV10-1
clone size: .
J gene: TRBJ2-3
CDR3 length: 20
CDR3 protein: CASSEWRGTSGSHPPDTQYF

V gene: TRBV3-1/TRBV3-2
clone size: .
J gene: TRBJ2-7
CDR3 length: 15
CDR3 protein: CASSQPKGTSHEQYF

V gene: TRBV27
clone size: .
J gene: TRBJ2-7
CDR3 length: 15
CDR3 protein: CASGQTGEPAYEQYF

V gene: TRBV11-2
clone size: .
J gene: TRBJ2-2
CDR3 length: 15
CDR3 protein: CASSPGGVGTGELFF

V gene: TRBV6-7
clone size: .
J gene: TRBJ2-1
CDR3 length: 17
CDR3 protein: CASSSQLRELSYNEQFF

V gene: TRBV27
clone size: .
J gene: TRBJ2-3
CDR3 length: 15
CDR3 protein: CASRPLAVSTDTQYF

V gene: TRBV3-1/TRBV3-2
clone size: .
J gene: TRBJ2-4
CDR3 length: 15
CDR3 protein: CASSLGSTPKNIQYF

V gene: TRBV5-8
clone size: .
J gene: TRBJ2-6
CDR3 length: 16
CDR3 protein: CASSYGVFSGANVLTF

V gene: TRBV11-1
clone size: .
J gene: TRBJ1-1
CDR3 length: 14
CDR3 protein: CASSQGQTNTEAFF

V gene: TRBV7-2
clone size: .
J gene: TRBJ2-1
CDR3 length: 15
CDR3 protein: CASSLRGLAGHEQFF

V gene: TRBV18
clone size: once
J gene: TRBJ2-2
CDR3 length: 16
CDR3 protein: CASSPREGSNTGELFF

V gene: TRBV5-1
clone size: .
J gene: TRBJ1-3
CDR3 length: 16
CDR3 protein: CASSLGQSSSGNTIYF

V gene: TRBV29-1
clone size: .
J gene: TRBJ2-3
CDR3 length: 13
CDR3 protein: CSVARGFTDTQYF

V gene: TRBV21-1
clone size: .
J gene: TRBJ2-1
CDR3 length: 18
CDR3 protein: CASTPGLAGGALSDEQFF

V gene: TRBV4-1
clone size: .
J gene: TRBJ2-5
CDR3 length: 15
CDR3 protein: CASSQDNSLQETQYF

V gene: TRBV6-5
clone size: .
J gene: TRBJ2-3
CDR3 length: 12
CDR3 protein: CASSYSSGTQYF

V gene: TRBV28
clone size: .
J gene: TRBJ2-5
CDR3 length: 15
CDR3 protein: CASSSRGGGLETQYF

V gene: TRBV5-1
clone size: once
J gene: TRBJ2-3
CDR3 length: 14
CDR3 protein: CASSSTGSTDTQYF